This paragraph reports one T cell receptor beta chain. As handled by the study authors: How many nucleated cells were present was estimated from reference gene primer amplification. Produced via immunoSEQ multiplex PCR; TCRdb's table is partial and in-frame only. V and J calls and clone size are given by that table; D and trimming were obtained from the DNA. The repertoire holds some 110,000 clones, with about 89% as singletons. The sample originates from a study of blood T cell repertoires in COVID-19. Study as a whole: Samples taken during acute and convalescent COVID-19 were collected in the United States, Italy and Spain. In each case, the material was cDNA or gDNA derived from T cells, B-cell-depleted T cells, or PBMCs.

The CDR3 spans 19 residues. Germline loops: CDR1 LNHNV, CDR2 YYDKDF (reference sequence). Trimming removed 4 bases from V and 0 bases from J; junction bases left unmatched: 11. The gene calls are TRBV15 and TRBJ2-4, with 11 bases identical to TRBD2. The sequenced material came from peripheral blood. The sequence came from a human donor in a cohort sampled during active COVID-19. The CDR3 region has the DNA TGTGCCACCAGCAAAGACCGGGGACTAGCGGAAATAGCCAAAAACATTCAGTACTTC. It translates to CATSKDRGLAEIAKNIQYF.